One sample yielded the 27 T cell receptor beta chains listed below, sequenced in a study of cytomegalovirus exposure and HLA in healthy donors. Vbeta (60) and Jbeta (13) primers were used in the PCR. This table comes from immunoSEQ multiplex PCR, and its TCRdb copy is limited to in-frame clones, with some not included. The table includes approximately 110,000 clones, under 85% detected once. The specimen sequenced was PBMCs. These receptors were collected from a human donor in good health.

The rearrangement joins TRBV5-1 to TRBJ2-3; TRBD2 agrees at 7 bases. Germline lookup yields CDR1 SGHRS and CDR2 YFSETQ. This CDR3 has 14 amino acids. With 4 bases clipped from V and 4 bases from J, the junction kept 6 bases outside the gene matches. Written as DNA, the CDR3 is TGCGCCAGCAGCCCGGGAGGAGGAGCAGATACGCAGTATTTT. This sequence encodes CASSPGGGADTQYF.

Only a few counts were recorded for this clone. The CDR3 is CASSPVTALNTEAFF. For the CDR3, the DNA is TGTGCCAGCTCACCGGTGACAGCATTGAACACTGAAGCTTTCTTT. V usage is TRBV18 and J usage is TRBJ1-1; possible D gene TRBD1, 5 bases. V gave up 3 bases and J gave up 0 bases, with 11 bases separating them. CDR3 length equals 15 residues. Germline loops: CDR1 KGHSH, CDR2 LQKENI.

V is TRBV10-3 and J is TRBJ2-2; D call uncertain. The CDR3 totals 15 residues. V lost 5 bases and J 0 bases, leaving 10 bases between the germline ends. The germline CDR1 and CDR2 sequences are ENHRY and SYGVKD. The CDR3 DNA follows: TGTGCCATCAGTCCAACATCAGCGAACACCGGGGAGCTGTTTTTT. It specifies CAISPTSANTGELFF.

This clone was found once. The J gene is TRBJ2-1, the V gene TRBV7-8, with TRBD1 matching 10 bases. Unmatched junction bases numbered 6, after V lost 1 base and J lost 6 bases. Germline V lookup: CDR1 SGHVS, CDR2 FQNEAQ. The CDR3 has 16 amino acids. CDR3 region: CASSLGGQGFPNEQFF. CDR3 bases: TGTGCCAGCAGCTTAGGGGGACAGGGGTTCCCCAATGAGCAGTTCTTC.

This clone was detected only once. The gene calls are TRBV6-6 and TRBJ1-1, with unresolved D. Trimming removed 7 bases from V and 5 bases from J, with 14 bases in between. Germline CDR1 MNHNY, CDR2 SVGAGI (reference sequence). The length of the CDR3 is 13 residues. DNA of the CDR3: TGTGCCAGCACCGCGAGGGAGCGGACTGAAGCTTTCTTT. Protein sequence: CASTARERTEAFF.

The chain is built from TRBV5-1 and TRBJ2-5; 9 bases map to TRBD2. This CDR3 is 14 amino acids long. The V gene end was trimmed by 5 bases and the J gene end by 4 bases; junction bases not matched to a gene: 6. Germline V CDR1 and CDR2: SGHRS, YFSETQ. DNA for the CDR3: TGCGCCAGCAGGAGGAGCGGGGGGCGAGAGACCCAGTACTTC. Translation: CASRRSGGRETQYF.

The genes are TRBV29-1 and TRBJ2-1; 12 bases line up with TRBD2. CDR1 is SQVTM, CDR2 ANQGSEA, per germline. Trimming removed 0 bases from V and 7 bases from J; junction bases left unmatched: 4. CDR3 size: 15 residues. The CDR3 DNA reads as TGCAGCGTTGAAGATTGGACTAGCGGGGAAAATGAGCAGTTCTTC. It codes for CSVEDWTSGENEQFF.

The chain recombines TRBV5-1 with TRBJ2-4, with 9 bases aligning to TRBD2. The CDR3 consists of 19 residues. V trimming: 2 bases; J trimming: 2 bases; junction bases outside the gene matches: 14. Germline CDR1 reads SGHRS; CDR2 reads YFSETQ. CDR3 sequence reads: CASSLGLASGVSSKNIQYF. In DNA form, the CDR3 reads TGCGCCAGCAGCTTAGGACTAGCGAGTGGGGTTTCCTCCAAAAACATTCAGTACTTC. The whole variable domain, filled in from reference TRBV5-1 and TRBJ2-4, reads KAGVTQTPRYLIKTRGQQVTLSCSPISGHRSVSWYQQTPGQGLQFLFEYFSETQRNKGNFPGRFSGRQFSNSRSEMNVSTLELGDSALYLCASSLGLASGVSSKNIQYFGAGTRLSVL.

V and J are TRBV2 and TRBJ1-1; D might be TRBD1 (5 bases). Trimming cost V 8 bases and J 2 bases, with 18 bases left between them. Germline-derived CDR1 and CDR2 are SNHLY and FYNNEI. The length of the CDR3 is 15 residues. The CDR3 loop is CASVLGGASNTEAFF. The CDR3 DNA follows: TGTGCCAGCGTGCTGGGCGGGGCGAGCAACACTGAAGCTTTCTTT.

For this clone: Other DNA sequences from this sample encode an identical CDR3 as well. The chain's CDR3 is CAIRPGQGTYEQYF. The CDR3, as DNA: TGTGCCATCAGACCCGGACAGGGCACCTACGAGCAGTACTTC. The chain has TRBV10-3 and TRBJ2-7; 8 positions agree with TRBD1. The CDR3 runs 14 residues. Germline CDR1 reads ENHRY; CDR2 reads SYGVKD. The V gene end was trimmed by 6 bases and the J gene end by 2 bases; junction bases not matched to a gene: 6.

For this clone: One junction end disagrees with the germline gene, perhaps due to a read error. The J gene is TRBJ2-6, the V gene TRBV5-8; 10 nucleotides align to TRBD1. The CDR3 runs 15 residues. Germline V gene lookup returns CDR1 SGHTS and CDR2 YDEGEE. CDR3: CASSLSDRGGNGLTF. DNA for the CDR3: TGTGCCAGCAGCCTCTCGGACAGGGGGGGCAACGGCCTGACTTTC.

This clone was seen a few times. DNA of the CDR3: TGTGCCAGCAGCCAGGACAGGGTCAATGAAAAACTGTTTTTT. Translation gives CASSQDRVNEKLFF. This chain connects TRBV14 to TRBJ1-4; 8 bases align to TRBD1. The V gene's germline CDR1 is SGHDN and CDR2 FVKESK. Trimming took 3 bases from V and 5 from J; bases not matched to a gene: 2. This CDR3 spans 14 amino acids.

The chain is built from TRBV7-2 and TRBJ1-1; D gene uncertain. This CDR3 comprises 11 residues. Germline V gene data show CDR1 as SGHTA and CDR2 as FQGNSA. V gave up 6 bases and J gave up 8 bases, with 10 bases separating them. As DNA, the CDR3 is TGTGCCAGCAGTGGAGCGGTAGAAGCTTTCTTT. This sequence encodes CASSGAVEAFF.

This rearrangement joins TRBV9 to TRBJ2-7; 7 nucleotides align to TRBD2. With 0 bases clipped from V and 3 bases from J, the junction kept 6 bases outside the gene matches. From germline, CDR1 is SGDLS and CDR2 YYNGEE. CDR3 size: 15 residues. The CDR3 loop reads CASSVVPGGNYEQYF. CDR3 coding DNA: TGTGCCAGCAGCGTAGTTCCGGGAGGAAACTACGAGCAGTACTTC.

This chain joins TRBV4-2 and TRBJ1-2; TRBD1 agrees at 7 bases. This CDR3 has 16 amino acids. Trimming took 1 base from V and 0 from J; bases not matched to a gene: 5. Germline CDR1 reads LGHNA; CDR2 reads YNFKEQ. CDR3 DNA: TGTGCCAGCAGCCAAGCCGGGACAGAAGCTAACTATGGCTACACCTTC. This codes for CASSQAGTEANYGYTF.

This chain uses TRBV19 with TRBJ2-1; D is unresolved. Germline V gene sequence: CDR1 LNHDA, CDR2 SQIVND (reference sequence). The CDR3 runs to 15 residues. V lost 6 bases and J 1 base, leaving 13 bases between the germline ends. CDR3 in DNA: TGTGCCAGTAGCCCCCAGGCGATATCCTACAATGAGCAGTTCTTC. This gives the protein CASSPQAISYNEQFF.

The chain uses TRBV19 and TRBJ1-4; a weak D match, TRBD1 (5 bases). Germline CDR1 LNHDA, CDR2 SQIVND (reference sequence). This CDR3 has 15 amino acids. The germline V and J ends were trimmed by 2 bases and 4 bases, with 11 bases remaining between them. This CDR3 is CASSIRGAGNEKLFF. The DNA of the CDR3 is TGTGCCAGTAGTATAAGGGGCGCAGGTAATGAAAAACTGTTTTTT.

In its sample, this clone was seen a few times. The chain is built from TRBV2 and TRBJ1-5; the D gene is possibly TRBD1 (5 bases). The V and J ends lost 0 bases and 4 bases respectively, with 13 bases between them. The CDR3 runs 16 residues. Germline-derived CDR1 and CDR2 are SNHLY and FYNNEI. The CDR3: CASSEAATALNQPQHF. CDR3 in DNA: TGTGCCAGCAGTGAAGCCGCGACAGCCCTAAATCAGCCCCAGCATTTT.

This clone was seen more than once but under ten times. This chain connects TRBV5-1 to TRBJ2-7; 10 positions agree with TRBD1. Germline assignment: CDR1 SGHRS and CDR2 YFSETQ. This CDR3 comprises 20 residues. The ends lost 2 bases at V and 2 bases at J; junction bases unmatched: 19. Here the CDR3 reads CASSFQGQGFRTGRTYEQYF. The CDR3 coding sequence is TGCGCCAGCAGCTTCCAGGGACAGGGGTTCCGTACCGGTAGGACCTACGAGCAGTACTTC.

The V and J genes are TRBV5-1 and TRBJ2-5, with 13 positions matching TRBD2. CDR3 length equals 16 residues. CDR1 and CDR2 from the germline V gene are SGHRS and YFSETQ. J was trimmed by 2 bases and V by 4 bases; bases with no gene match: 5. The CDR3 loop reads CASSLGTSGNQETQYF. The DNA of the CDR3 is TGCGCCAGCAGCCTGGGGACTAGCGGGAATCAAGAGACCCAGTACTTC.

This clone was counted a single time. This chain connects TRBV2 to TRBJ1-2, with TRBD1 identical over 8 bases. The CDR3 sequence is 15 residues long. Germline V gene lookup returns CDR1 SNHLY and CDR2 FYNNEI. Germline trimming cut 1 base from V and 1 base from J; bases unmatched to any gene: 2. This chain's CDR3 is CASSEEDRDNYGYTF. In DNA form, the CDR3 reads TGTGCCAGCAGTGAAGAGGACAGGGATAACTATGGCTACACCTTC.

This rearrangement joins TRBV13 to TRBJ2-7, with TRBD2 matching 10 bases. With V trimmed by 5 bases and J by 5 bases, 3 bases remained unmatched. This CDR3 is built from 13 residues. In germline, CDR1 is PRHDT, CDR2 FYEKMQ (reference sequence). The CDR3 nucleotides are TGTGCCAGCAGCCTCGGACTAGCGGACGAGCAGTACTTC. It translates to CASSLGLADEQYF.

The chain joins TRBV30 to TRBJ2-3; maybe TRBD1 (5 bases). Germline V lookup: CDR1 GTSNPN, CDR2 SVGIG (reference sequence). Trimming pared 2 bases from V and 0 bases from J, leaving 18 bases between. This CDR3 has 17 amino acids. The CDR3 DNA reads TGTGCCTGGAGTACCCCAGAGGACAAAACTAGCACAGATACGCAGTATTTT. Its protein product is CAWSTPEDKTSTDTQYF.

The J gene is TRBJ2-1, the V gene TRBV7-9; D is possibly TRBD2 (6 bases). V gave up 5 bases and J gave up 6 bases, with 23 bases separating them. Germline V gives CDR1 SEHNR, CDR2 FQNEAQ (reference sequence). The CDR3 extends over 17 amino acids. CDR3 DNA sequence: TGTGCCAGCAGCCCAGGTACGAGCGGGTCTTACGGCAATGAGCAGTTCTTC. Protein product: CASSPGTSGSYGNEQFF.

This clone was seen more than once but under ten times. Its ends do not fully match the called genes, so a read error is possible. The chain couples TRBV7-9 to TRBJ2-5; the match to TRBD1 covers 11 bases. Germline V gene lookup returns CDR1 SEHNR and CDR2 FQNEAQ (reference sequence). The length of the CDR3 is 13 residues. CDR3 nucleotides: TGTGCCAGCAGCCCCGGACAGGGGGCAGCTCCGGACTTC. This sequence encodes CASSPGQGAAPDF. The entire variable domain, with the rest obtained from reference TRBV7-9 and TRBJ2-5, is as follows: DTGVSQNPRHKITKRGQNVTFRCDPISEHNRLYWYRQTLGQGPEFLTYFQNEAQLEKSRLLSDRFSAERPKGSFSTLEIQRTEQGDSAMYLCASSPGQGAAPDFGPGTRLLVL.

The rearrangement uses TRBV27 and TRBJ1-5; D uncertain. V was pared by 5 bases and J by 0 bases, with 14 bases between. Germline values: CDR1 MNHEY, CDR2 SMNVEV (reference sequence). This CDR3 contains 16 residues. The CDR3 DNA reads TGTGCCAGCAGTCACCTCAAAGAGGATAGCAATCAGCCCCAGCATTTT. This sequence encodes CASSHLKEDSNQPQHF.

The chain combines TRBV28 with TRBJ1-4, with TRBD1 identical over 7 bases. The CDR3 sequence is 16 residues long. The V and J ends lost 3 bases and 5 bases, in that order; junction bases with no gene match: 9. Germline CDR1 is MDHEN and CDR2 is SYDVKM. CDR3 sequence (DNA): TGTGCCAGCAGTTTGGCGGTGGCAGGGGGGAATGAAAAACTGTTTTTT. As protein: CASSLAVAGGNEKLFF.